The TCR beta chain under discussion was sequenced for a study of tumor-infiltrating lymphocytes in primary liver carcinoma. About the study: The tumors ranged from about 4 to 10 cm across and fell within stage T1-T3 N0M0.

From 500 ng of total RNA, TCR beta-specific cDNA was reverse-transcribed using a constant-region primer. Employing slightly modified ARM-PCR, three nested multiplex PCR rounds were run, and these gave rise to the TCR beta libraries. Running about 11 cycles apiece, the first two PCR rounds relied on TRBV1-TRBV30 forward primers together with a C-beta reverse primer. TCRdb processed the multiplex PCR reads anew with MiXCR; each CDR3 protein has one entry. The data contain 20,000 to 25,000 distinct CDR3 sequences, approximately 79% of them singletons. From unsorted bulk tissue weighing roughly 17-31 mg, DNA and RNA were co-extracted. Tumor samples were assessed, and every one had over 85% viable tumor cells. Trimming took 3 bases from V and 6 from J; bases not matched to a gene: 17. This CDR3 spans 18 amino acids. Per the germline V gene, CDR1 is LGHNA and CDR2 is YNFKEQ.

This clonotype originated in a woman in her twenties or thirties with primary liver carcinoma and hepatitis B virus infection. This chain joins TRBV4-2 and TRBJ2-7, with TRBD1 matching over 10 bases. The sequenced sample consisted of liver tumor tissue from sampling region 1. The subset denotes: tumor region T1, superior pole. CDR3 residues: CASSQEHLGQGESREQYF. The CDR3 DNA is TGTGCCAGCAGCCAGGAACACTTAGGACAGGGGGAATCGCGCGAGCAGTACTTC.